Presented here are 5 T cell receptor beta chains from one specimen sequenced in a study of blood T cell repertoires in COVID-19. Sequencing used immunoSEQ multiplex PCR; TCRdb keeps in-frame clones, though not all of them. The sample includes about 120,000 clones, roughly four fifths of them seen just once. Input material: peripheral blood. The receptors shown here come from a human donor in a cohort sampled during active COVID-19.

V gene TRBV4-1 combines with J gene TRBJ1-2, with TRBD1 matching over 7 bases. The junction had 11 bases not matched to a gene; V was cut back by 6 bases and J by 4 bases. The CDR3 is 15 amino acids. CDR1 MGHRA and CDR2 YSYEKL come from the germline V gene. The CDR3 reads CASRAARDRFYGYTF. In DNA form, the CDR3 reads TGCGCCAGCAGAGCCGCCAGGGACAGATTCTATGGCTACACCTTC.

The chain uses TRBV19 and TRBJ1-2, with TRBD1 as a possible D gene (6 bases). The CDR3 is made up of 16 amino acids. Germline values: CDR1 LNHDA, CDR2 SQIVND (reference sequence). V dropped 6 bases and J dropped 3 bases, with 20 bases sitting between them. CDR3 region: CASSQTGSSVHYGYTF. The DNA of the CDR3 is TGTGCCAGTAGCCAGACAGGATCATCGGTTCACTATGGCTACACCTTC.

This clone has more than one count but fewer than ten. The chain joins TRBV21-1 to TRBJ1-2; TRBD1, the D gene given by the table, was not confirmed from the DNA. TRBV21-1 corresponds to a pseudogene. This CDR3 region has 8 residues. The CDR3 reads CDRDGYTF. DNA of the CDR3: TGCGACAGGGATGGCTACACCTTC.

The chain links TRBV20-1 to TRBJ2-2; D possibly corresponds to TRBD2 (5 bases). The germline gives CDR1 DFQATT, CDR2 SNEGSKA (reference sequence). Trimming left V 5 bases short and J 6 bases short, with 7 bases between. The CDR3 length is 11 residues. The DNA of the CDR3 is TGCAGTGCTGGGAGCGCCGGGGAGCTGTTTTTT. Translating gives CSAGSAGELFF.

This chain connects TRBV6-5 to TRBJ2-7; D call uncertain. Germline values: CDR1 MNHEY, CDR2 SVGAGI. Trimming left V 0 bases short and J 0 bases short, with 6 bases between. The CDR3 covers 14 residues. The CDR3 DNA reads as TGTGCCAGCAGTTACTCCACCAGCTCCTACGAGCAGTACTTC. It encodes CASSYSTSSYEQYF.